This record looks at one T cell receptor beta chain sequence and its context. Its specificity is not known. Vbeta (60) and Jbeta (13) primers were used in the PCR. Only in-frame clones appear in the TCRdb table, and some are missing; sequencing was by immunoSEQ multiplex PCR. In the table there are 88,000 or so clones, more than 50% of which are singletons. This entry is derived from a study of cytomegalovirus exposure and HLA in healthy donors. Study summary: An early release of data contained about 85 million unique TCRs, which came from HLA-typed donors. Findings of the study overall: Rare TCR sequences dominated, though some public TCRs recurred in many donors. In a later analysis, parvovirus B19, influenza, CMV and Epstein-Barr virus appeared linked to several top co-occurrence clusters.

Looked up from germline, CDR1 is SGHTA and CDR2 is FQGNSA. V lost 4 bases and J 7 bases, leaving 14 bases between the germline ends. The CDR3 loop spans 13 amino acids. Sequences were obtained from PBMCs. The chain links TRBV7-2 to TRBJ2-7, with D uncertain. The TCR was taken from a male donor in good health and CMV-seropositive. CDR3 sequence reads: CASSSFGPGEQYF. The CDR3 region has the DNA TGTGCCAGCAGCTCCTTTGGCCCCGGGGAGCAGTACTTC.